The 13 T cell receptor beta chains presented below share a single source sample, sequenced in a study of blood T cell repertoires in COVID-19. TCRdb keeps only in-frame clones here, not all; method: immunoSEQ multiplex PCR. The repertoire holds roughly 400,000 clones, with roughly 91% as singletons. The sequenced sample consisted of PBMCs or T cells enriched from blood (not recorded which). The origin of the receptors is a woman in her thirties who had recovered from COVID-19.

This clone was detected only once. The chain joins TRBV9 to TRBJ2-1; 10 bases match TRBD1. V shed 3 bases, J shed 7 bases, and the junction held 10 bases outside the gene matches. Germline CDR1 is SGDLS and CDR2 is YYNGEE. CDR3 length: 16 amino acids. CDR3 nucleotide sequence: TGTGCCAGCAGCGACAGACAGGGGGCCTTCTCTAATGAGCAGTTCTTC. It translates to CASSDRQGAFSNEQFF.

The chain couples TRBV28 to TRBJ1-2, with D perhaps matching TRBD1 (5 bases). V was shortened by 8 bases and J by 4 bases, with 20 bases between the two germline ends. CDR1 is MDHEN and CDR2 is SYDVKM in the germline V gene. This CDR3 comprises 15 residues. In nucleotides, the CDR3 is TGTGCCAGCGGTAAACTGACGGGGGTAGGCTATGGCTACACCTTC. This codes for CASGKLTGVGYGYTF.

V usage is TRBV24-1 and J usage is TRBJ2-3; 7 bases are shared with TRBD1. Germline V gene data show CDR1 as KGHDR and CDR2 as SFDVKD. V gave up 4 bases and J gave up 2 bases; unmatched junction bases: 5. The CDR3 totals 15 residues. Here the CDR3 reads CATSDATGVTDTQYF. In nucleotides, the CDR3 is TGTGCCACCAGTGACGCCACAGGGGTCACAGATACGCAGTATTTT.

The V gene is TRBV12-5, the J gene TRBJ2-3; D ambiguous. The germline gives CDR1 LGHNT, CDR2 FRNRAP. The CDR3 is 13 residues long. Deletions cut 8 bases from V and 2 bases from J, with 11 bases between. The DNA for the CDR3 is TGTGCTAGTCTTGCGGTGAACACAGATACGCAGTATTTT. The encoded protein is CASLAVNTDTQYF.

The chain joins TRBV6-5 to TRBJ1-5, with 8 bases aligning to TRBD1. Per the germline V gene, CDR1 is MNHEY and CDR2 is SVGAGI. The CDR3 totals 12 residues. V was clipped by 6 bases and J by 9 bases; unmatched bases: 4. Here the CDR3 reads CASSPGTGPQHF. Here the CDR3 DNA reads TGTGCCAGCAGCCCCGGGACAGGGCCCCAGCATTTT.

This chain joins TRBV18 and TRBJ2-7; possible D gene TRBD2, 6 bases. The germline CDR1 and CDR2 sequences are KGHSH and LQKENI. The CDR3 is 16 residues long. The ends were cut back, 6 bases at V and 0 bases at J, with 18 bases in the middle. The CDR3 sequence is CASSPHGGTSSYEQYF. The CDR3 DNA reads as TGTGCCAGCTCGCCCCATGGGGGGACGAGCTCCTACGAGCAGTACTTC.

The V gene is TRBV28, the J gene TRBJ1-3; 7 bases fit TRBD1. This CDR3 has 13 amino acids. J gave up 2 bases and V 5 bases, and 0 bases lay outside the gene matches. From germline, CDR1 is MDHEN and CDR2 SYDVKM. The CDR3 here is CASSQGAGNTIYF. CDR3 coding DNA: TGTGCCAGCAGTCAGGGGGCTGGAAACACCATATATTTT.

This clone has more than one count but fewer than ten. V usage is TRBV6-5 and J usage is TRBJ1-6, with D maybe TRBD1 (6 bases). The CDR3 contains 14 residues. Trimming pared 5 bases from V and 9 bases from J, leaving 14 bases between. Germline V lookup: CDR1 MNHEY, CDR2 SVGAGI. The CDR3: CASSTGFRLSPLHF. CDR3 in DNA: TGTGCCAGCAGTACAGGGTTTCGTCTTTCACCCCTCCACTTT.

The chain uses TRBV19 and TRBJ1-2; 9 nucleotides align to TRBD1. This CDR3 has 16 residues. Germline V gives CDR1 LNHDA, CDR2 SQIVND (reference sequence). V lost 2 bases and J lost 5; bases outside the gene matches: 9. CDR3 loop: CASSIKGQGLSYGYTF. As DNA, the CDR3 is TGTGCCAGTAGTATAAAAGGACAGGGGCTATCATATGGCTACACCTTC.

The rearrangement joins TRBV7-9 to TRBJ2-7, with 8 positions matching TRBD1. CDR3 length equals 13 residues. After removal of 7 bases from V and 5 bases from J, the junction contained 7 bases not matched to a gene. Germline CDR1 reads SEHNR; CDR2 reads FQNEAQ (reference sequence). The CDR3: CASNPGQGHEQYF. The CDR3 bases are TGTGCCAGCAACCCTGGACAGGGTCACGAGCAGTACTTC.

A remark on this clone: Other DNA sequences in the sample encode the same CDR3. The chain recombines TRBV29-1 with TRBJ1-1; tentative D call: TRBD1 (6 bases). V lost 1 base and J 8 bases, leaving 8 bases between the germline ends. Per the germline V gene, CDR1 is SQVTM and CDR2 is ANQGSEA. CDR3 length: 11 residues. CDR3 loop: CSVEGRGEAFF. As DNA, the CDR3 is TGCAGCGTTGAAGGAAGGGGGGAAGCTTTCTTT.

The sample holds one count of this clone. V gene TRBV5-1 combines with J gene TRBJ1-4, with D perhaps TRBD1 (6 bases). CDR3 length: 17 residues. Germline assignment: CDR1 SGHRS and CDR2 YFSETQ. Trimming took 4 bases from V and 5 from J, leaving 21 bases between them. The CDR3 coding sequence is TGCGCCAGCAGCGGTACAGGGAATCTCGTTTCAAATGAAAAACTGTTTTTT. Protein sequence: CASSGTGNLVSNEKLFF.

This chain joins TRBV28 and TRBJ1-1, with D tentatively TRBD1 (6 bases). The CDR3 extends over 14 amino acids. Germline V gene lookup returns CDR1 MDHEN and CDR2 SYDVKM. V lost 1 base and J 4 bases, leaving 10 bases between the germline ends. DNA of the CDR3: TGTGCCAGCAGTTTATTCCGAGGGGGCACTGAAGCTTTCTTT. Protein: CASSLFRGGTEAFF.